This T cell receptor (beta chain) was captured in a study of monozygotic twins with inflammatory bowel disease. Germline values: CDR1 SGHRS, CDR2 YFSETQ. This CDR3 region has 14 residues. Amplification of TCRalpha and TCRbeta cDNA involved two nested PCRs that ran for about 15 and 9 cycles. TCRdb reprocessed the 5' RACE reads, with one entry per CDR3 protein and no DNA. The sample totals about 330,000 distinct CDR3 sequences. Sequencing was done on a sample of blood. The chain combines TRBV5-1 with TRBJ2-3. The sequence was collected from a human donor with ulcerative colitis or Crohn's disease, or a healthy co-twin of an affected twin (not recorded which). CDR3 loop: CASSWVDRTDTQYF. Combining the CDR3 with reference TRBV5-1 and TRBJ2-3 gives the whole variable domain KAGVTQTPRYLIKTRGQQVTLSCSPISGHRSVSWYQQTPGQGLQFLFEYFSETQRNKGNFPGRFSGRQFSNSRSEMNVSTLELGDSALYLCASSWVDRTDTQYFGPGTRLTVL.